This T cell receptor beta chain was obtained from a study of blood T cell repertoires in COVID-19. Study-level background: Both acute and convalescent COVID-19 samples were obtained from the United States, Italy and Spain. In each case, the material was cDNA or gDNA derived from T cells, B-cell-depleted T cells, or PBMCs.

The V and J ends lost 7 bases and 4 bases respectively, with 20 bases between them. This CDR3 comprises 15 residues. Germline-derived CDR1 and CDR2 are SGHRS and YFSETQ. As handled by the study authors: Estimated nucleated cell counts came from reference gene primer amplification. TCRdb's copy holds only in-frame clones and misses some; the assay was immunoSEQ multiplex PCR. D and trimming were read from the DNA, whereas the V and J calls and clone size are those reported in that table. This table holds 150,000 to 200,000 clones, approximately 90% found once. Material: peripheral blood. This sequence originates from a human donor in a cohort sampled during active COVID-19. This chain links TRBV5-1 with TRBJ1-1; tentatively, D is TRBD1 (5 bases). DNA of the CDR3: TGCGCCAGCTATCCCGCGGGGCAGGGTGCCACTGAAGCTTTCTTT. This encodes CASYPAGQGATEAFF.